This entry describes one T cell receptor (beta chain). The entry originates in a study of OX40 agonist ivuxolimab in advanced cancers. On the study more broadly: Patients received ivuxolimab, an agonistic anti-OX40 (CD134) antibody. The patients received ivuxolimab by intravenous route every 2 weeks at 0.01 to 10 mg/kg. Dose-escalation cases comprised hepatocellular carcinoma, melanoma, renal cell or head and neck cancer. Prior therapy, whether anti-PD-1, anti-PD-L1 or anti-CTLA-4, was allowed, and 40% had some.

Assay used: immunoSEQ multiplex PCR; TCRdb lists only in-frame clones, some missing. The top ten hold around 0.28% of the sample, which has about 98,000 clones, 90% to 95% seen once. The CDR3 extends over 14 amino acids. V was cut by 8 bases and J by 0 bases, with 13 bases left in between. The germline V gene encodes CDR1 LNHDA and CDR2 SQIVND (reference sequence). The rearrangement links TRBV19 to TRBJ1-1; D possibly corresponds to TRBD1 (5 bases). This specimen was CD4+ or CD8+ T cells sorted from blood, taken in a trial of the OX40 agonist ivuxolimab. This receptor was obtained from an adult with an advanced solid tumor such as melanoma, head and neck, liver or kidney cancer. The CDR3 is CASGGIGMNTEAFF. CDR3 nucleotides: TGTGCCAGTGGGGGTATAGGGATGAACACTGAAGCTTTCTTT.